What follows are 7 T cell receptor beta chains derived from one specimen sequenced in a study of T-cell memory formation after mild COVID-19. One entry per CDR3 protein results from TCRdb running MiXCR on the 5' RACE reads. The data contain hundreds of thousands of distinct CDR3 sequences, approximately 20% of them singletons. The sequenced sample consisted of PBMCs or a T cell subset sorted from them (not recorded which). The receptors derive from an adult woman who had mild COVID-19 (a few samples of this study predate the infection). Cell type and time point are not known.

This clonotype was seen at least ten times. This sequence joins TRBV20-1 and TRBJ1-6; D possibly corresponds to TRBD1 (5 bases). This CDR3 contains 13 residues. Per germline, CDR1 DFQATT and CDR2 SNEGSKA (reference sequence). Trimming took off 6 bases at V and 7 bases at J, with 13 bases between the two ends. Written as DNA, the CDR3 is TGCAGTGCAACAACAGGAGGAAATTCACCCCTCCACTTT. This codes for CSATTGGNSPLHF.

The rearrangement links TRBV12-3 or TRBV12-4 to TRBJ1-6; tentative D call: TRBD1 (5 bases). The CDR3 is made up of 15 amino acids. Trimming left V 6 bases short and J 4 bases short, with 13 bases between. DNA of the CDR3: TGTGCCAGCAGGCAGGGCTGGCCATATAATTCACCCCTCCACTTT. It codes for CASRQGWPYNSPLHF.

In this sample, this clonotype turned up many times. V is TRBV7-3 and J is TRBJ2-7, with D unclear. The CDR3 is made up of 13 amino acids. Germline V lookup: CDR1 SGHTA, CDR2 FQGTGA. Trimming cost V 5 bases and J 0 bases, with 8 bases left between them. CDR3 sequence reads: CASSPENSYEQYF. As DNA, the CDR3 is TGTGCCAGCAGCCCCGAAAACTCCTACGAGCAGTACTTC.

J is TRBJ2-2 and V is TRBV4-3, with D unclear. V was shortened by 4 bases and J by 4 bases, with 10 bases between the two germline ends. The germline V gene encodes CDR1 LGHNA and CDR2 YSLEER. This CDR3 has 14 amino acids. CDR3 nucleotides: TGCGCCAGCAGCCTTGGAGTAAGCACCGGGGAGCTGTTTTTT. It codes for CASSLGVSTGELFF.

This clonotype was found a few times. This rearrangement joins TRBV7-2 to TRBJ1-1, with D unresolved. The germline V gene has CDR1 SGHTA and CDR2 FQGNSA. V shed 3 bases and J shed 2 bases, with 16 bases lying between them. This CDR3 contains 16 residues. CDR3 coding DNA: TGTGCCAGCAGCTTTAGTGCCGGGCCAACCAACACTGAAGCTTTCTTT. Its protein is CASSFSAGPTNTEAFF.

The V and J genes are TRBV7-3 and TRBJ2-5, with 9 bases fitting TRBD2. V shed 0 bases, J shed 5 bases, and the junction held 1 base outside the gene matches. This CDR3 contains 14 residues. CDR1 is SGHTA, CDR2 FQGTGA, per germline. Written as DNA, the CDR3 is TGTGCCAGCAGCTTAACGGGACTAGCCGAGACCCAGTACTTC. This codes for CASSLTGLAETQYF.

This chain connects TRBV27 to TRBJ2-7; no clear D. From germline, CDR1 is MNHEY and CDR2 SMNVEV (reference sequence). Trimming removed 3 bases at V and 2 bases at J, with 8 bases between. CDR3 length equals 13 residues. In DNA, the CDR3 is TGTGCCAGCAGTTTGAAAGGGACCTACGAGCAGTACTTC. Protein: CASSLKGTYEQYF.